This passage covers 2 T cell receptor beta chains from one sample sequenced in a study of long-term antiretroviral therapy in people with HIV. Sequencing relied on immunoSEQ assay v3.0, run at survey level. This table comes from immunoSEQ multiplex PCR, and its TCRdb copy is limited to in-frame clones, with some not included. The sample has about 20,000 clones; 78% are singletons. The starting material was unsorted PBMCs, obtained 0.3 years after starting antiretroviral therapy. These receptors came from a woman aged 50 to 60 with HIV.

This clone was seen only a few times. The DNA for the CDR3 is TGTGCTAGTGGGCGTTCGGGACAGGGGGATTCACCCCTCCACTTT. It specifies CASGRSGQGDSPLHF. The chain recombines TRBV12-5 with TRBJ1-6; 11 bases are a match to TRBD1. V trimming: 6 bases; J trimming: 8 bases; junction bases outside the gene matches: 6. Germline V lookup: CDR1 LGHNT, CDR2 FRNRAP. The CDR3 is 15 amino acids. Drawing the rest from reference TRBV12-5 and TRBJ1-6, the complete variable domain is DARVTQTPRHKVTEMGQEVTMRCQPILGHNTVFWYRQTMMQGLELLAYFRNRAPLDDSGMPKDRFSAEMPDATLATLKIQPSEPRDSAVYFCASGRSGQGDSPLHFGNGTRLTVT.

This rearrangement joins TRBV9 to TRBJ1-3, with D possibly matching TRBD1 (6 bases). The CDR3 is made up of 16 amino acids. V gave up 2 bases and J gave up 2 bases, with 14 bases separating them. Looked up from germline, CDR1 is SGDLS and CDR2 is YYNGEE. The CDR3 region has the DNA TGTGCCAGCAGCGTCGAGGGGGGGGGCGCTGGAAACACCATATATTTT. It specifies CASSVEGGGAGNTIYF.